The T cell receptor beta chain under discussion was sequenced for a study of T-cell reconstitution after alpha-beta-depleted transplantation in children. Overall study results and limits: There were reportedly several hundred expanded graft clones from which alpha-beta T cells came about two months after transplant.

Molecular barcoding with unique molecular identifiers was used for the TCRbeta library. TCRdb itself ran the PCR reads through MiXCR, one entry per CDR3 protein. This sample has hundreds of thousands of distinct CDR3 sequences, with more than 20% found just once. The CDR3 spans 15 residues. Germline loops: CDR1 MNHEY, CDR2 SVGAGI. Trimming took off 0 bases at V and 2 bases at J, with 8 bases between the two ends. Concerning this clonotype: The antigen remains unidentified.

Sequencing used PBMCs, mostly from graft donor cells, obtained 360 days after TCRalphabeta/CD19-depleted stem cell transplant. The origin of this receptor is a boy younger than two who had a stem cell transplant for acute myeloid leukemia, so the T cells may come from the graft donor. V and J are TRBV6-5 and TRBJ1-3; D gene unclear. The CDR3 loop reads CASSYSRSAGNTIYF. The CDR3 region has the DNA TGTGCCAGCAGTTACTCTCGGTCAGCTGGAAACACCATATATTTT.